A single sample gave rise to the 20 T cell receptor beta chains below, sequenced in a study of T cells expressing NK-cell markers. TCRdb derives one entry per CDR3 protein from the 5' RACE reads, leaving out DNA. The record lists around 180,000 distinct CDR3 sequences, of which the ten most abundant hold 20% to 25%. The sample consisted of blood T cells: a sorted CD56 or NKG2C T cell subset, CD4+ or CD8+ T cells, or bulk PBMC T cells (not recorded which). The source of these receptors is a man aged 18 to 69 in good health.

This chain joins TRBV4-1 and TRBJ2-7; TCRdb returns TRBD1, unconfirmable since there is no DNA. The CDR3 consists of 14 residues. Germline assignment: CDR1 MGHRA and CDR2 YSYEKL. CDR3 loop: CASSQLNRDDEQYF.

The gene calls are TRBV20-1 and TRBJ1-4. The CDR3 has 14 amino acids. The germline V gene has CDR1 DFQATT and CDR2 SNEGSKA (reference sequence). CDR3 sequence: CSARDLGDYEKLFF.

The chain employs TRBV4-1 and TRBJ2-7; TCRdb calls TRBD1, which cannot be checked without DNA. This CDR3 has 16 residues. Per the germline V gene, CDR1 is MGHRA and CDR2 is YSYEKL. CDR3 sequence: CASSQATGASSYEQYF.

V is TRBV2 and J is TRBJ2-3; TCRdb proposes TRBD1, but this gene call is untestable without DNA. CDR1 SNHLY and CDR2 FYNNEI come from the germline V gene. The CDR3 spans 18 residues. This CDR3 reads CASRNRDRVVGEADTQYF.

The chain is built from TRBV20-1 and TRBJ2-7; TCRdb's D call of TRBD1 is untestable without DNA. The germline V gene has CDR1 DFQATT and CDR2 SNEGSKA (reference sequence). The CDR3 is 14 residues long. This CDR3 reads CSARASGTGYEQYF.

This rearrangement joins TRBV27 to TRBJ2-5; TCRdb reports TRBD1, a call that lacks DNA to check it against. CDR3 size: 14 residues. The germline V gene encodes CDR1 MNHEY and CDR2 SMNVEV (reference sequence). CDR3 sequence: CASSSDRGEETQYF.

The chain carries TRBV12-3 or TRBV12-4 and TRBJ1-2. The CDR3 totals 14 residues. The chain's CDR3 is CASSLNVGSYGYTF.

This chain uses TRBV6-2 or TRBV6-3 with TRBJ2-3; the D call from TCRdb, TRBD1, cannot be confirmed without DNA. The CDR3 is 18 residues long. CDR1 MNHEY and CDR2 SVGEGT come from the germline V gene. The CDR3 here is CASSRTIDRDLILYTQYF.

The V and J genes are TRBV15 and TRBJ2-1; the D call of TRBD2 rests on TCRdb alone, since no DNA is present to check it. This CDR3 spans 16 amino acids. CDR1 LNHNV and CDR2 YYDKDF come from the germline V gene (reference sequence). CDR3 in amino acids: CATSSGTSGYNNEQFF.

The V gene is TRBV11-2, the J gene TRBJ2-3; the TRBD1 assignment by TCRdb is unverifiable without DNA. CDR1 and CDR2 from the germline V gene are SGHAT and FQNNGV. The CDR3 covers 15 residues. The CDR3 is CASSLDWGPTDTQYF.

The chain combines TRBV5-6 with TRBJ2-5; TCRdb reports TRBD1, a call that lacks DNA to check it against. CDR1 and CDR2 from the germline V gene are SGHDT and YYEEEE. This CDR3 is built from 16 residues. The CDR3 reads CASSPEDRRYQETQYF.

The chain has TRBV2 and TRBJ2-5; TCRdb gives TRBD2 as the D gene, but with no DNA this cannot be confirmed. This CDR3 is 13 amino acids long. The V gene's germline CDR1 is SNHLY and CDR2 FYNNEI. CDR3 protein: CARLDPRKETQYF.

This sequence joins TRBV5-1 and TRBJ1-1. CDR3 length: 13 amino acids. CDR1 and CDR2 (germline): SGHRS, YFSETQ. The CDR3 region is CASSLGGGTEAFF.

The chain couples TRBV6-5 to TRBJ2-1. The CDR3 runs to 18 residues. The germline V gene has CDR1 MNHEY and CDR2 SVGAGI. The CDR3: CASSYSSGLLTNTGEQFF.

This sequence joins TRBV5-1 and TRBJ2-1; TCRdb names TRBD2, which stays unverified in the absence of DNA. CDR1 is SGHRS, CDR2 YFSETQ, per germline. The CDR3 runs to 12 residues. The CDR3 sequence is CASRGLADKQFF.

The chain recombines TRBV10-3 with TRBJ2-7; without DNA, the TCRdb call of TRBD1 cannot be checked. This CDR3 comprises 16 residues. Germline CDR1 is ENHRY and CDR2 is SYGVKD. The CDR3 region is CAIREDDRGFPYEQYF.

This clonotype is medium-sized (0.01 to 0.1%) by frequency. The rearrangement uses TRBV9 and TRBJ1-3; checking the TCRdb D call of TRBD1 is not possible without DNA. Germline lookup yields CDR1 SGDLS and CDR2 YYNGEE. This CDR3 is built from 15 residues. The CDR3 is CASSAQGTSGNTIYF.

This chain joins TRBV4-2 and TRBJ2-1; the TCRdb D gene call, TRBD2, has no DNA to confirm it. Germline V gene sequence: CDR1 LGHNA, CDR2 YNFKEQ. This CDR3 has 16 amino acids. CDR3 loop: CASSQEALAGNNEQFF.

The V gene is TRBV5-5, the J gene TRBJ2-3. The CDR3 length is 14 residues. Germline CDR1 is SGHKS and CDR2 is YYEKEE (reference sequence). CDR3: CASSLPDSTDTQYF.

CDR3 sequence: CSAWAGIRGTEAFF. This sequence joins TRBV20-1 and TRBJ1-1; TCRdb indicates TRBD1, and absent DNA this call remains unverified. CDR1 is DFQATT, CDR2 SNEGSKA, per germline (reference sequence). The CDR3 loop spans 14 amino acids.